The subject of this entry is one T cell receptor (beta chain). Mismatch with germline at one junction end may stem from a read error. Authors' processing steps: Reference gene primer amplification yielded estimated nucleated cell counts. Produced via immunoSEQ multiplex PCR; TCRdb's table is partial and in-frame only. D and trimming were read from the DNA, whereas the V and J calls and clone size are those reported in that table. The profile shows 150,000 or so clones, approximately 84% of them singletons. Allocation to cohorts depended on clinical history reported by the participants. The germline V gene has CDR1 MNHEY and CDR2 SMNVEV (reference sequence). The CDR3 spans 14 residues. The entry originates in a study of blood T cell repertoires in COVID-19.

This clonotype originated in a human donor with acute COVID-19. The donor label of this sample is uncertain. The chain joins TRBV27 to TRBJ1-6; 7 bases are a match to TRBD1. Sample: PBMCs or T cells enriched from blood (not recorded which). The CDR3 is CASQFQGDVPPLRF. In nucleotides, the CDR3 is TGTGCCAGCCAGTTTCAGGGGGATGTCCCACCCCTCCGCTTT.